The 10 T cell receptor beta chains below come from one sample, sequenced in a study of T cell responses to AZD1222 COVID-19 vaccine. TCRdb keeps only in-frame clones here, not all; method: immunoSEQ multiplex PCR. The sample records 95,000 or so clones, nearly 90% being singletons. The sample here was peripheral blood, taken on day 0 of AZD1222 vaccination. These receptors originate from an adult in good health.

The chain carries TRBV6-1 and TRBJ1-5; TRBD1 is a possible D gene (6 bases). This CDR3 is built from 16 residues. Germline V lookup: CDR1 MNHNS, CDR2 SASEGT. V lost 1 base and J lost 5, with 15 bases in between. This CDR3 is CASSEVAGARDQPQHF. The DNA of the CDR3 is TGTGCCAGCAGTGAAGTGGCAGGGGCTAGAGATCAGCCCCAGCATTTT.

The rearrangement links TRBV3-1 (or the pseudogene TRBV3-2) to TRBJ1-5; 8 bases fit TRBD1. Germline-derived CDR1 and CDR2 are LGHDT and YNNKEL (reference sequence). This CDR3 region has 20 residues. Unmatched junction bases numbered 17, after V lost 3 bases and J lost 1 base. The CDR3 DNA reads as TGTGCCAGCAGCCATGACAGGGGTTCGGAAAAGGGTTGGAGCAATCAGCCCCAGCATTTT. Protein product: CASSHDRGSEKGWSNQPQHF.

The chain has TRBV9 and TRBJ2-2; 10 nucleotides match TRBD2. The CDR3 length is 16 residues. Trimming at V came to 0 bases and at J to 6 bases, leaving 5 bases not matched to a gene. Germline loops: CDR1 SGDLS, CDR2 YYNGEE. The CDR3 DNA follows: TGTGCCAGCAGCGTAGTAAGCGGGGGGGCCCCCGGGGAGCTGTTTTTT. It specifies CASSVVSGGAPGELFF.

This sequence joins TRBV4-3 and TRBJ1-3, with D perhaps TRBD1 (5 bases). This CDR3 has 16 residues. Germline values: CDR1 LGHNA, CDR2 YSLEER. V was cut by 3 bases and J by 2 bases, with 14 bases left in between. For the CDR3, the DNA is TGCGCCAGCAGCCAGCTGATCCAGGGAACTGGAAACACCATATATTTT. Protein sequence: CASSQLIQGTGNTIYF.

The CDR3 is CATSDSNRNEQFF. The CDR3 bases are TGTGCCACCAGTGATTCCAATCGGAATGAGCAGTTCTTC. The rearrangement links TRBV24-1 to TRBJ2-1; no clear D. The germline V gene encodes CDR1 KGHDR and CDR2 SFDVKD. The CDR3 loop spans 13 amino acids. Deletions cut 2 bases from V and 7 bases from J, with 8 bases between.

The chain has TRBV19 and TRBJ1-1; D not certain. With 5 bases removed from V and 1 base from J, the gap between germline ends came to 20 bases. The CDR3 sequence is 17 residues long. Germline CDR1 LNHDA, CDR2 SQIVND (reference sequence). In nucleotides, the CDR3 is TGTGCCAGTAGTCCCTACGGAACGGGGAGACCGAACACTGAAGCTTTCTTT. Its translation is CASSPYGTGRPNTEAFF.

The chain joins TRBV7-9 to TRBJ1-2; TRBD1 agrees at 12 bases. V lost 5 bases, J lost 12 bases, and 10 bases stayed unmatched. Per germline, CDR1 SEHNR and CDR2 FQNEAQ (reference sequence). The CDR3 covers 14 residues. CDR3 sequence: CASSAIGTGGLDTF. CDR3 nucleotide sequence: TGTGCCAGCAGCGCAATCGGGACAGGGGGCCTTGACACCTTC.

The rearrangement joins TRBV27 to TRBJ1-6, with 9 bases lining up with TRBD1. CDR3 size: 16 residues. Germline V gene lookup returns CDR1 MNHEY and CDR2 SMNVEV (reference sequence). J was trimmed by 7 bases and V by 5 bases; bases with no gene match: 9. This CDR3 reads CASSPYDRGRNSPLHF. DNA of the CDR3: TGTGCCAGCAGTCCATACGACAGGGGGAGAAATTCACCCCTCCACTTT.

The J gene is TRBJ1-2, the V gene TRBV28; 7 positions agree with TRBD1. V gave up 5 bases and J gave up 8 bases; unmatched junction bases: 11. The CDR3 consists of 14 residues. Germline CDR1 is MDHEN and CDR2 is SYDVKM. The CDR3 reads CASSIGGQRVGYTF. CDR3 coding DNA: TGTGCCAGCAGTATTGGGGGACAGCGGGTCGGCTACACCTTC.

This sequence joins TRBV20-1 and TRBJ2-5; no clear D gene. The CDR3 is made up of 11 amino acids. Germline-derived CDR1 and CDR2 are DFQATT and SNEGSKA (reference sequence). V was cut by 1 base and J by 5 bases, with 5 bases left in between. CDR3 DNA: TGCAGTGCTAGAGTCGGGGAGACCCAGTACTTC. Its protein product is CSARVGETQYF.